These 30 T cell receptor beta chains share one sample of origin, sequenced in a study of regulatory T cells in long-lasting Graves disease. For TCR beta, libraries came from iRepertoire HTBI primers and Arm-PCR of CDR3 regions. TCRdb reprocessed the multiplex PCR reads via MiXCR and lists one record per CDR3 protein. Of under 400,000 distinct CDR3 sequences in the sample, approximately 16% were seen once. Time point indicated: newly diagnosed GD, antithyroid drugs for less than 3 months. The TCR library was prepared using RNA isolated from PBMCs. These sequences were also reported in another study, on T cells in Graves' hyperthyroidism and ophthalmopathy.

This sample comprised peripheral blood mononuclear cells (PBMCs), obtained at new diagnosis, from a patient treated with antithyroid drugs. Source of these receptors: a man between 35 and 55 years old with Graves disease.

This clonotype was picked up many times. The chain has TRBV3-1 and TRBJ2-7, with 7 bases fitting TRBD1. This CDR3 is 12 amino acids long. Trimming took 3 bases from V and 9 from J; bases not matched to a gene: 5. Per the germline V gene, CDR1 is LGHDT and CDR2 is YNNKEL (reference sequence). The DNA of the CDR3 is TGTGCCAGCAGCCAGCCCGACAGGGTGCAGTACTTC. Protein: CASSQPDRVQYF.

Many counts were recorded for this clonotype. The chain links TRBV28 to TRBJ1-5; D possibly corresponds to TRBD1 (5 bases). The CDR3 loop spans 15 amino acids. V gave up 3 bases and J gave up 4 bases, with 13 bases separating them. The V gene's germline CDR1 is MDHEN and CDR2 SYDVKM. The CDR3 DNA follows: TGTGCCAGCAGTTTCTTCGGGGCCTCAAATCAGCCCCAGCATTTT. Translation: CASSFFGASNQPQHF. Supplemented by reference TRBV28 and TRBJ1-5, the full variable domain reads DVKVTQSSRYLVKRTGEKVFLECVQDMDHENMFWYRQDPGLGLRLIYFSYDVKMKEKGDIPEGYSVSREKKERFSLILESASTNQTSMYLCASSFFGASNQPQHFGDGTRLSIL.

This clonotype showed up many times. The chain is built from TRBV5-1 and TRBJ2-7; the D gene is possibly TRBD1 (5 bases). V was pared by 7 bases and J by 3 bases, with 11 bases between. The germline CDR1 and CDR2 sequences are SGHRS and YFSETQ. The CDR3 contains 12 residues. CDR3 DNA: TGCGCCAGCCGCGTCGACAGCTACGAGCAGTACTTC. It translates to CASRVDSYEQYF.

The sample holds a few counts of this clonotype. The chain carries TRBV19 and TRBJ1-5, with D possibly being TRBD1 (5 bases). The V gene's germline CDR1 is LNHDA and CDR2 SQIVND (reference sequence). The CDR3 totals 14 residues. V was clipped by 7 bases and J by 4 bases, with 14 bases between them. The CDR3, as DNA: TGTGCCAGTACCGATTGGGGGAGGAATCAGCCCCAGCATTTT. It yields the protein CASTDWGRNQPQHF.

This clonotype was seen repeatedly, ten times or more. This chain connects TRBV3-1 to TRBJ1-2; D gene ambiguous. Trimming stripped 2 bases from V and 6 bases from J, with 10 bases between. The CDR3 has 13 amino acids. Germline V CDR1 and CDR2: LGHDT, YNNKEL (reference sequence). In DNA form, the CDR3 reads TGTGCCAGCAGCCAACGTCGTAAGGATGGCTACACCTTC. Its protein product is CASSQRRKDGYTF. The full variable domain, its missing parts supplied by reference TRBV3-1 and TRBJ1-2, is DTAVSQTPKYLVTQMGNDKSIKCEQNLGHDTMYWYKQDSKKFLKIMFSYNNKELIINETVPNRFSPKSPDKAHLNLHINSLELGDSAVYFCASSQRRKDGYTFGSGTRLTVV.

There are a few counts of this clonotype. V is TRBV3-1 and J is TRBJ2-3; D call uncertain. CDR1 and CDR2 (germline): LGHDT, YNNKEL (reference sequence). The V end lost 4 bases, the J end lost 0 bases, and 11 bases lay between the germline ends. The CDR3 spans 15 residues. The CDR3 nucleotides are TGTGCCAGCAGCCCAGGCTCCCCTAGCACAGATACGCAGTATTTT. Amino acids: CASSPGSPSTDTQYF.

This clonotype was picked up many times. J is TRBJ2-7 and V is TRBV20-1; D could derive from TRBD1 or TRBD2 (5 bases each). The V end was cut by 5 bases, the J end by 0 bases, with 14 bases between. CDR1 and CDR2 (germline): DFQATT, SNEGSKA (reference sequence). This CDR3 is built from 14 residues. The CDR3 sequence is CSADRDHSSYEQYF. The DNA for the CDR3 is TGCAGTGCTGACCGGGACCACTCCTCCTACGAGCAGTACTTC.

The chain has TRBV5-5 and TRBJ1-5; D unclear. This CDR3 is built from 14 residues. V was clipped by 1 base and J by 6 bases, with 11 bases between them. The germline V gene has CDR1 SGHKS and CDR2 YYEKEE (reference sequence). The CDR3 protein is CASSLYDGVQPQHF. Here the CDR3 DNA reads TGTGCCAGCAGCTTGTATGATGGAGTTCAGCCCCAGCATTTT.

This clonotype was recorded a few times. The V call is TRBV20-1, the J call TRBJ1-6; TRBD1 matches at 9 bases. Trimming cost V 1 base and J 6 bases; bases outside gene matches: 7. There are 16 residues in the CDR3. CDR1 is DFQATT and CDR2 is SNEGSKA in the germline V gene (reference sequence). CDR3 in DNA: TGCAGTGCTAGAGGGGGAGGGACAGGGACTAATTCACCCCTCCACTTT. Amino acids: CSARGGGTGTNSPLHF.

CDR3 loop: CASSPTAAAMPTQYF. The CDR3 coding sequence is TGCGCCAGCAGCCCTACCGCGGCCGCCATGCCGACCCAGTACTTC. The gene calls are TRBV5-1 and TRBJ2-1; unclear D gene. The DNA matches TRBJ2-5 better at its end, which makes the J call doubtful. The germline V gene encodes CDR1 SGHRS and CDR2 YFSETQ. The CDR3 covers 15 residues.

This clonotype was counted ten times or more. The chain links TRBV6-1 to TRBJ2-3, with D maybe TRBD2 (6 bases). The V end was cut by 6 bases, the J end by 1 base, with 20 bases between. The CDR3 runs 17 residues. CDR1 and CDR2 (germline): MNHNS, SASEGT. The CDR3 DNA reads TGTGCCAGCAGCCGGGACGGAGGGAGGATAGGCACAGATACGCAGTATTTT. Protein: CASSRDGGRIGTDTQYF.

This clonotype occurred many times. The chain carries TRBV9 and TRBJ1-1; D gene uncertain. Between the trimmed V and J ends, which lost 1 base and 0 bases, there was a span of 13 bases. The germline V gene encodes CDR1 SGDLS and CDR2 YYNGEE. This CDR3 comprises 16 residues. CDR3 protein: CASSVSNGNMNTEAFF. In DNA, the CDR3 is TGTGCCAGCAGCGTATCGAACGGAAACATGAACACTGAAGCTTTCTTT.

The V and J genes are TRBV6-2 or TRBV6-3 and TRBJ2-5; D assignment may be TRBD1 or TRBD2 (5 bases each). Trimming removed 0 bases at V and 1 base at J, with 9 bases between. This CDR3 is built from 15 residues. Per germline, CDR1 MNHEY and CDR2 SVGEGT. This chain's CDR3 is CASSYSGRSQETQYF. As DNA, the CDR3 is TGTGCCAGCAGTTACTCGGGACGGTCCCAAGAGACCCAGTACTTC.

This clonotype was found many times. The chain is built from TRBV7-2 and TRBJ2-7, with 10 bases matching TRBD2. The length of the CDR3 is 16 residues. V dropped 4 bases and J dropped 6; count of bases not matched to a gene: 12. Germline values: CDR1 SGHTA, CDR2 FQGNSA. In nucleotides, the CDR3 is TGTGCCAGCAGCTCCCAAAGCGGGGGGGCCGGTAGCGAGCAGTACTTC. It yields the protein CASSSQSGGAGSEQYF.

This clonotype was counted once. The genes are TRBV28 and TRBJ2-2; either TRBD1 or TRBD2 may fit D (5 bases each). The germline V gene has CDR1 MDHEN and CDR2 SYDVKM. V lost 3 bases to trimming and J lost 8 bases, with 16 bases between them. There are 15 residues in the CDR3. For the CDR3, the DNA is TGTGCCAGCAGTTTCAGGGCCCTAGCTATGGGGGAGCTGTTTTTT. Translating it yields CASSFRALAMGELFF.

Here the CDR3 reads CASSVGQADYEQYF. Here the CDR3 DNA reads TGTGCCAGCAGCGTGGGACAGGCGGATTACGAGCAGTACTTC. J is TRBJ2-7 and V is TRBV11-3; 8 nucleotides line up with TRBD1. V was clipped by 5 bases and J by 4 bases; unmatched bases: 7. CDR3 size: 14 residues. Germline loops: CDR1 SGHNT, CDR2 YENEEA.

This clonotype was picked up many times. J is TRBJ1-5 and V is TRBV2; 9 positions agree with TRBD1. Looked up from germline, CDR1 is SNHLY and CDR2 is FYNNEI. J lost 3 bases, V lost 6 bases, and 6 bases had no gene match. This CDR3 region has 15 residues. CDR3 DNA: TGTGCCAGCAGGGCGAGACAGGGGGACAATCAGCCCCAGCATTTT. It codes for CASRARQGDNQPQHF. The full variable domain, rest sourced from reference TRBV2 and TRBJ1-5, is EPEVTQTPSHQVTQMGQEVILRCVPISNHLYFYWYRQILGQKVEFLVSFYNNEISEKSEIFDDQFSVERPDGSNFTLKIRSTKLEDSAMYFCASRARQGDNQPQHFGDGTRLSIL.

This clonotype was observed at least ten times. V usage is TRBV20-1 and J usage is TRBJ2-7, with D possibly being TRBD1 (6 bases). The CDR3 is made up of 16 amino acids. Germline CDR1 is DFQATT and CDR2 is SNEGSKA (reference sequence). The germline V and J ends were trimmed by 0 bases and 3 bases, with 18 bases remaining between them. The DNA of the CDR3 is TGCAGTGCTAGAGAGGGGAACAGGGTCGCAGTCTACGAGCAGTACTTC. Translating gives CSAREGNRVAVYEQYF.

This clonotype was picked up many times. CDR3 region: CASTGTVYNSPLHF. For the CDR3, the DNA is TGTGCCTCTACCGGGACAGTCTATAATTCACCCCTCCACTTT. The chain uses TRBV30 and TRBJ1-6; 7 bases map to TRBD1. The CDR3 length is 14 residues. CDR1 is GTSNPN, CDR2 SVGIG, per germline (reference sequence). J gave up 3 bases and V 7 bases, and 6 bases lay outside the gene matches.

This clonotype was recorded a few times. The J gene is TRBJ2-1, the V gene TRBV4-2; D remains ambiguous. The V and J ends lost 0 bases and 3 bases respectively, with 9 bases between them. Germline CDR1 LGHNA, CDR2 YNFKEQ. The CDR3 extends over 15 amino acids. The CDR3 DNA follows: TGTGCCAGCAGCCAAGATCCGGGCCTCTACAATGAGCAGTTCTTC. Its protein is CASSQDPGLYNEQFF.

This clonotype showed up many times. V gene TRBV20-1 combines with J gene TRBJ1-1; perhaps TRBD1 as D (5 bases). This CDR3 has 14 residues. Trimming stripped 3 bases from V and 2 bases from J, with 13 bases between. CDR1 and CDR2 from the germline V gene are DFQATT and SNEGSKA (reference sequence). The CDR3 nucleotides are TGCAGTGCTAGGCCGTACGGGGCAAACACTGAAGCTTTCTTT. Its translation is CSARPYGANTEAFF.

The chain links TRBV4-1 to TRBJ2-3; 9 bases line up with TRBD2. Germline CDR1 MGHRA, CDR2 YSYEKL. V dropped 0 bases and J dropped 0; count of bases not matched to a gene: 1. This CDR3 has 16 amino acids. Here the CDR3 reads CASSQEGLASTDTQYF. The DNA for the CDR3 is TGCGCCAGCAGCCAAGAGGGACTAGCTAGCACAGATACGCAGTATTTT.

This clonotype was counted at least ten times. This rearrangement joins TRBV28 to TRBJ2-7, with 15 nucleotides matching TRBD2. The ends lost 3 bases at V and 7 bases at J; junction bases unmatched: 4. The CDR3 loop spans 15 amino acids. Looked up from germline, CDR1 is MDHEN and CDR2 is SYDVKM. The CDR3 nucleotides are TGTGCCAGCAGTTTCGGGACTAGCGGGGGGTGGGAGCAGTACTTC. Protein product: CASSFGTSGGWEQYF.

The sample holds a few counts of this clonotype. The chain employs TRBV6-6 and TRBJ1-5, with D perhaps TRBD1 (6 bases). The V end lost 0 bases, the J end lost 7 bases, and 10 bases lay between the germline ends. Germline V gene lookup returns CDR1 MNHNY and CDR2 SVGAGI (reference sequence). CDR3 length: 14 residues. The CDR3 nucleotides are TGTGCCAGCAGTTACTCGAGGGGGGACCAGCCCCAGCATTTT. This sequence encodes CASSYSRGDQPQHF.

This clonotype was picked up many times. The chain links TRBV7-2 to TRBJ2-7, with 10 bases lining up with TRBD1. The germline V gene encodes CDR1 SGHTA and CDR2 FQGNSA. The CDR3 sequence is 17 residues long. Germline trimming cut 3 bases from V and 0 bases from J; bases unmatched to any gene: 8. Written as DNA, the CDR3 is TGTGCCAGCAGCTTTCGCGACAGGGGGCTTACCTCCTACGAGCAGTACTTC. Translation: CASSFRDRGLTSYEQYF.

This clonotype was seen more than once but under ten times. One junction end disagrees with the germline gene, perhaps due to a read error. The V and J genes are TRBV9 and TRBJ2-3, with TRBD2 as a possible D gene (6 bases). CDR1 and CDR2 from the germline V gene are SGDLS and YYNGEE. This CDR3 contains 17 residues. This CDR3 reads CASSVAATGTSTGTQYF. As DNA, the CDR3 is TGTGCCAGCAGCGTAGCTGCGACCGGAACTAGCACAGGTACGCAGTATTTT.

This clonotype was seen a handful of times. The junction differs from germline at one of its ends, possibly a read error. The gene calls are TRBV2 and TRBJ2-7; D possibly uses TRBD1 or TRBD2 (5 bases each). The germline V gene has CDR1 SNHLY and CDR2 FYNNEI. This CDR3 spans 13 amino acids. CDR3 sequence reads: CASSPGPAYEQHF. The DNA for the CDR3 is TGTGCCAGCAGTCCGGGACCGGCCTACGAGCAGCACTTC. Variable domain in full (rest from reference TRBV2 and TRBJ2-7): EPEVTQTPSHQVTQMGQEVILRCVPISNHLYFYWYRQILGQKVEFLVSFYNNEISEKSEIFDDQFSVERPDGSNFTLKIRSTKLEDSAMYFCASSPGPAYEQHFGPGTRLTVT.

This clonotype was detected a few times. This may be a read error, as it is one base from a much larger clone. The CDR3 DNA reads as TGTGCCAGCAGTTTGAGGGACGGAGTAGCTCTCTTT. Amino acid sequence: CASSLRDGVALF. This sequence joins TRBV28 and TRBJ1-1; maybe TRBD1 (5 bases). Germline V CDR1 and CDR2: MDHEN, SYDVKM. The CDR3 is made up of 12 amino acids.

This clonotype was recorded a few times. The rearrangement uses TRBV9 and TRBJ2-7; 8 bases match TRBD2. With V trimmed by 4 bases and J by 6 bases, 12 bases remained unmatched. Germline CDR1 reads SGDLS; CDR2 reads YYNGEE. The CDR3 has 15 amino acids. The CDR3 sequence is CASSRGGVTGGEQYF. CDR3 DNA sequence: TGTGCCAGCAGCCGGGGGGGAGTGACTGGGGGCGAGCAGTACTTC.

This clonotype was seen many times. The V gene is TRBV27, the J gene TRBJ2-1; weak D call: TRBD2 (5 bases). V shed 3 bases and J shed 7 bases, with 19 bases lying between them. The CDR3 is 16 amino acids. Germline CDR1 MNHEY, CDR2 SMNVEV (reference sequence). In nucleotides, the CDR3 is TGTGCCAGCAGTTTTTCTTTCAGGACTCCTTGGAATGAGCAGTTCTTC. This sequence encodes CASSFSFRTPWNEQFF.